The rows below give T cell receptor beta chains drawn from one sample of a study of shared clonotypes between healthy human individuals. Clones were sequenced by immunoSEQ multiplex PCR, and TCRdb holds only the in-frame ones, with some missing. The sample shows millions of clones, over 85% of them seen only once. Sequenced material: naive CD4+ T cells sorted from blood. The receptors were gathered from a man younger than 35 in good health. Both conserved end residues are part of each CDR3. Each record gives: D gene, clone size, J gene, V gene, CDR3 protein, CDR3 DNA. D genes are given only for firm matches. Size is omitted from some rows. Given values are once, few, many or a class for expanded clones.

TRBD1	NA	TRBJ2-3	TRBV29-1	CSSRPGTGVSDTQYF	TGCAGCTCTAGGCCCGGGACAGGGGTATCTGATACGCAGTATTTT
NA	NA	TRBJ2-7	TRBV5-1	CASSLARGYEQYF	TGCGCCAGCAGCTTGGCTCGGGGCTACGAGCAGTACTTC
TRBD1	NA	TRBJ2-7	TRBV7-9	CASSPTGDVREQYF	TGTGCCAGCAGCCCGACAGGGGATGTGAGGGAGCAGTACTTC
NA	NA	TRBJ2-7	TRBV21-1	CASGLIETSGRAHEQYF	TGTGCCAGCGGTCTCATTGAGACTAGCGGGAGGGCCCACGAGCAGTACTTC
TRBD1	NA	TRBJ2-7	TRBV7-2	CASSLSGTGVPYEQYF	TGTGCCAGCAGCTTATCCGGGACAGGGGTACCCTACGAGCAGTACTTC
TRBD2	NA	TRBJ2-1	TRBV18	CASSPIAGVGNEQFF	TGTGCCAGCTCGCCCATAGCGGGAGTGGGGAATGAGCAGTTCTTC
NA	once	TRBJ2-3	TRBV7-3	CASSPRVGGTDTQYF	TGTGCCAGCAGCCCCCGGGTGGGGGGCACAGATACGCAGTATTTT
NA	NA	TRBJ1-1	TRBV7-4	CASSLVVRQGGTEAFF	TGTGCCAGCAGCTTAGTAGTTCGGCAGGGAGGCACTGAAGCTTTCTTT
NA	NA	TRBJ1-3	TRBV6-6	CASSYPALGSGNTIYF	TGTGCCAGCAGTTACCCCGCCCTTGGCTCTGGAAACACCATATATTTT
NA	NA	TRBJ1-6	TRBV13	CASSLTVPGNSPLHF	TGTGCCAGCAGCTTAACGGTCCCCGGGAATTCACCCCTCCACTTT
TRBD1	NA	TRBJ1-5	TRBV30	CAWRGQGDNQPQHF	TGTGCCTGGAGAGGACAGGGAGACAATCAGCCCCAGCATTTT
NA	NA	TRBJ1-2	TRBV6-5	CASSPGGRGYTF	TGTGCCAGCAGCCCCGGGGGTCGTGGCTACACCTTC
NA	NA	TRBJ2-7	TRBV28	CASSLSGAGLYEQYF	TGTGCCAGCAGCCTATCCGGGGCAGGCCTCTACGAGCAGTACTTC
TRBD2	NA	TRBJ2-7	TRBV2	CASRGTISSYEQYF	TGTGCCAGCAGGGGGACTATCTCCTCCTACGAGCAGTACTTC
TRBD1	once	TRBJ1-4	TRBV7-2	CASSPSGQTALAGEKLFF	TGTGCCAGCAGCCCGTCGGGACAGACCGCCTTAGCTGGGGAAAAACTGTTTTTT
TRBD1	NA	TRBJ1-5	TRBV11-2	CASSPKGTGENQPQHF	TGTGCCAGCAGCCCGAAGGGGACAGGGGAGAATCAGCCCCAGCATTTT
NA	NA	TRBJ2-7	TRBV7-3	CASSLVGGVIYEQYF	TGTGCCAGCAGCTTAGTTGGAGGGGTCATCTACGAGCAGTACTTC
TRBD2	NA	TRBJ2-3	TRBV30	CAWSNGLAGGPLSTDTQYF	TGTGCCTGGAGTAACGGACTAGCGGGGGGCCCTTTATCCACAGATACGCAGTATTTT
TRBD1	NA	TRBJ1-6	TRBV18	CASSQGGPRGSSYNSPLHF	TGTGCCAGCTCACAAGGGGGCCCACGGGGGAGCTCCTATAATTCACCCCTCCACTTT
NA	NA	TRBJ2-3	TRBV5-6	CASSQDRGSDTQYF	TGTGCCAGCAGCCAAGACAGAGGATCCGATACGCAGTATTTT
NA	NA	TRBJ1-6	TRBV19	CASSPLQGISNSPLHF	TGTGCCAGTAGTCCCCTTCAGGGGATTAGTAATTCACCCCTCCACTTT
NA	NA	TRBJ2-1	TRBV10-3	CAETPYNEQFF	TGTGCAGAGACACCCTACAATGAGCAGTTCTTC
NA	NA	TRBJ1-1	TRBV27	CASSLTGLNTEAFF	TGTGCCAGCAGTCTAACAGGCCTGAACACTGAAGCTTTCTTT
NA	NA	TRBJ1-5	TRBV2	CASSNMLDQPQHF	TGTGCCAGCAGTAACATGTTGGATCAGCCCCAGCATTTT